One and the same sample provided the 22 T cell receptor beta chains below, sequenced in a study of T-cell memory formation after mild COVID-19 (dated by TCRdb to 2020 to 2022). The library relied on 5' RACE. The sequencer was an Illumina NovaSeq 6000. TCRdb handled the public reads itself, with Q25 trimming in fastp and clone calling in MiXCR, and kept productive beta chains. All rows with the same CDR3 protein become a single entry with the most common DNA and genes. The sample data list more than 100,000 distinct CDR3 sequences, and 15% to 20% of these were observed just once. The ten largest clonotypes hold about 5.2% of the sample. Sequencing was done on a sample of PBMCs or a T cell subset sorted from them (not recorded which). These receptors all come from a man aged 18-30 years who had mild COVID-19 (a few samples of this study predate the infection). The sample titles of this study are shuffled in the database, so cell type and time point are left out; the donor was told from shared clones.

CDR3 sequence (DNA): TGTGCCAGCAGCCAAAGGCTGACAGATGGCTACACCTTC. Amino acid sequence: CASSQRLTDGYTF. This rearrangement joins TRBV4-2 to TRBJ1-2, with D possibly matching TRBD1 (5 bases). Trimming left V 2 bases short and J 6 bases short, with 10 bases between. The germline V gene encodes CDR1 LGHNA and CDR2 YNFKEQ. The CDR3 is 13 residues long.

CDR3 bases: TGCGCCAGCAGCTTAAATCTTGGTAGTCCTGAGACAGGGCGTCGAGGCTACACCTTC. As protein: CASSLNLGSPETGRRGYTF. V and J are TRBV5-1 and TRBJ1-2, with 7 bases identical to TRBD1. Losses at the gene ends were 2 bases for V and 8 bases for J; bases not matched to a gene: 24. The CDR3 covers 19 residues. The germline V gene encodes CDR1 SGHRS and CDR2 YFSETQ.

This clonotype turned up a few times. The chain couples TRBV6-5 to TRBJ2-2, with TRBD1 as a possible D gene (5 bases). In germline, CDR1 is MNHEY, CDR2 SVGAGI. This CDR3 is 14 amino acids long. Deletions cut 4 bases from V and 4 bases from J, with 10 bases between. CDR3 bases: TGTGCCAGCAGTTTGGGGCCTCTCACCGGGGAGCTGTTTTTT. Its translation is CASSLGPLTGELFF.

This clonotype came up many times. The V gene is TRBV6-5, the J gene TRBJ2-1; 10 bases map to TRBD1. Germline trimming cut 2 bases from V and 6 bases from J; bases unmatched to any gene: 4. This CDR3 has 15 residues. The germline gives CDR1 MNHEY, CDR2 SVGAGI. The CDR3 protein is CASSYKDRGANEQFF. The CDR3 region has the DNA TGTGCCAGCAGTTACAAGGACAGGGGGGCCAATGAGCAGTTCTTC.

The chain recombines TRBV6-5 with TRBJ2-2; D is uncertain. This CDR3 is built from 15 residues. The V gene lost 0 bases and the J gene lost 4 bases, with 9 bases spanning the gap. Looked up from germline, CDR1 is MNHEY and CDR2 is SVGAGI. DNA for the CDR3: TGTGCCAGCAGTTACTCTCGACCCAGCACCGGGGAGCTGTTTTTT. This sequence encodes CASSYSRPSTGELFF.

The CDR3 sequence: CASSGGTSQETQYF. Here the CDR3 DNA reads TGCGCCAGCAGCGGGGGTACGAGCCAAGAGACCCAGTACTTC. The chain joins TRBV5-1 to TRBJ2-5; D possibly uses TRBD1 or TRBD2 (5 bases each). The CDR3 runs 14 residues. Germline assignment: CDR1 SGHRS and CDR2 YFSETQ. The V and J ends lost 4 bases and 1 base respectively, with 11 bases between them.

The CDR3 coding sequence is TGTGCCACCATCGGTTCGAGTGGCGGGGTTACTCATGGCTACACCTTC. Translating gives CATIGSSGGVTHGYTF. The rearrangement uses TRBV24-1 and TRBJ1-2; D uncertain. The CDR3 has 16 amino acids. Germline V gene sequence: CDR1 KGHDR, CDR2 SFDVKD. Trimming pared 8 bases from V and 6 bases from J, leaving 24 bases between.

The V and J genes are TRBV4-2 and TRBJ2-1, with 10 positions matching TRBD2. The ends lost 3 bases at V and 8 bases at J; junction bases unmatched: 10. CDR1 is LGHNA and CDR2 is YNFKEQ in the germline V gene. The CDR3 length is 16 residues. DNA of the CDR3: TGTGCCAGCAGCCATCTAACTAGCGGGGAATTCTATGAGCAGTTCTTC. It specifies CASSHLTSGEFYEQFF.

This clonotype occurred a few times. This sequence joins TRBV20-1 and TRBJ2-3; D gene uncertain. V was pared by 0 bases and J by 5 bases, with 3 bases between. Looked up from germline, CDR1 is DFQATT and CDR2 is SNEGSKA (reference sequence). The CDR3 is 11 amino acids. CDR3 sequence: CSARDKDTQYF. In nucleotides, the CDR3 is TGCAGTGCTAGAGATAAAGATACGCAGTATTTT.

As DNA, the CDR3 is TGTGCCAGCAGTTTAGCCGGGACAGGGAGAAACACTGAAGCTTTCTTT. The encoded protein is CASSLAGTGRNTEAFF. This chain joins TRBV12-3 or TRBV12-4 and TRBJ1-1; 9 bases are shared with TRBD1. V gave up 0 bases and J gave up 2 bases; unmatched junction bases: 4. This CDR3 has 16 residues.

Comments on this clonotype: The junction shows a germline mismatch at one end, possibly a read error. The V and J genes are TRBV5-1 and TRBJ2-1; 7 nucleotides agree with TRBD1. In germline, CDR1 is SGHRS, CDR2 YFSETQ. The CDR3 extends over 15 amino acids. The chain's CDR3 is CASSGDSWVQVEQSF. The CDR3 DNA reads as TGCGCCAGCAGCGGGGACAGCTGGGTTCAGGTAGAGCAGTCCTTC.

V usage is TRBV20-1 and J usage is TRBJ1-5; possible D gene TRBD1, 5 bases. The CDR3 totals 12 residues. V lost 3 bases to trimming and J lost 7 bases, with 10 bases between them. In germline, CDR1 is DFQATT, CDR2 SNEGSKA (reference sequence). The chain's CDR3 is CSARAGRQPQHF. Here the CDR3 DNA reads TGCAGTGCTAGGGCAGGGCGCCAGCCCCAGCATTTT.

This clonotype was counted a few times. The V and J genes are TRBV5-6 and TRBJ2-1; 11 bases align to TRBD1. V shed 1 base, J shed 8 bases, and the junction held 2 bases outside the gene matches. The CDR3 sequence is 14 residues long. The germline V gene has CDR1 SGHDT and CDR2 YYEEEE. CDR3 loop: CASSLRTGGYEQFF. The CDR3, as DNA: TGTGCCAGCAGCTTGAGGACAGGGGGCTATGAGCAGTTCTTC.

The CDR3 is CASRTGTGFGYTF. Here the CDR3 DNA reads TGTGCCAGCAGGACCGGGACAGGGTTTGGCTACACCTTC. V gene TRBV27 combines with J gene TRBJ1-2, with TRBD1 identical over 9 bases. After removal of 6 bases from V and 7 bases from J, the junction contained 6 bases not matched to a gene. CDR3 length equals 13 residues. Germline-derived CDR1 and CDR2 are MNHEY and SMNVEV (reference sequence).

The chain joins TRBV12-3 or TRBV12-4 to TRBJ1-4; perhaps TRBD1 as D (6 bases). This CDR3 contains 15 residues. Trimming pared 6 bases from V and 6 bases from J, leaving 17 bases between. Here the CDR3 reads CASRRETGSHEKLFF. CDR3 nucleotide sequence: TGTGCCAGCAGACGCGAAACAGGGAGTCATGAAAAACTGTTTTTT.

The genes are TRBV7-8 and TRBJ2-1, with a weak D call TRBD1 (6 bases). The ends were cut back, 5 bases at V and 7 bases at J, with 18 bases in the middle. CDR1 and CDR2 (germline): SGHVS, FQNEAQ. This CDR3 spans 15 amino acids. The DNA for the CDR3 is TGTGCCAGCAGCCTACAGGGTGTTTTAGGGAATGAGCAGTTCTTC. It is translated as CASSLQGVLGNEQFF. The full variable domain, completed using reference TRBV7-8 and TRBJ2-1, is GAGVSQSPRYKVAKRGQDVALRCDPISGHVSLFWYQQALGQGPEFLTYFQNEAQLDKSGLPSDRFFAERPEGSVSTLKIQRTQQEDSAVYLCASSLQGVLGNEQFFGPGTRLTVL.

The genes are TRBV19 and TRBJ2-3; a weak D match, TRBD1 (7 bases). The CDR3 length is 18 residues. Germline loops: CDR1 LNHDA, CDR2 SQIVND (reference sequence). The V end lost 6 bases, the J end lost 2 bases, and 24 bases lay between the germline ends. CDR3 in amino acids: CASRRRDRSASITDTQYF. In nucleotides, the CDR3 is TGTGCCAGTAGACGGCGGGACAGATCGGCCTCGATCACAGATACGCAGTATTTT.

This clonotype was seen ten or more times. CDR3 sequence (DNA): TGCAGTGCAGGGACAGTTTTACTAAGCACAGATACGCAGTATTTT. Residues: CSAGTVLLSTDTQYF. The chain combines TRBV20-1 with TRBJ2-3; 7 bases line up with TRBD1. The V and J ends lost 6 bases and 0 bases, in that order; junction bases with no gene match: 9. Germline values: CDR1 DFQATT, CDR2 SNEGSKA (reference sequence). This CDR3 has 15 residues.

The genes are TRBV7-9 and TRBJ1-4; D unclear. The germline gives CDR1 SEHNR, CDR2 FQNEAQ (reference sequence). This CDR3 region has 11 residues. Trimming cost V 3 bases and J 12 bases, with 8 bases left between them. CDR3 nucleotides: TGTGCCAGCAGCTTTTACGGGGAACTGTTTTTT. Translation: CASSFYGELFF.

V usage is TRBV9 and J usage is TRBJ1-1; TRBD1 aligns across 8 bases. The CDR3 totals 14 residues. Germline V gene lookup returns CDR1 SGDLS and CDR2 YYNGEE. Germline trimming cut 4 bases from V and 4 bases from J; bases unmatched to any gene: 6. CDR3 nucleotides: TGTGCCAGCAGCACCCAGGGGGCTGGCACTGAAGCTTTCTTT. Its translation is CASSTQGAGTEAFF.

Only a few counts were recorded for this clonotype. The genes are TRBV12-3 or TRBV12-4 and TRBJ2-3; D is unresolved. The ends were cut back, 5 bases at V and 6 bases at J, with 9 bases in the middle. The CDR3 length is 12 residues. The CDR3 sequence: CASSISGDTQYF. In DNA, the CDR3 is TGTGCCAGCAGTATCTCCGGGGATACGCAGTATTTT.

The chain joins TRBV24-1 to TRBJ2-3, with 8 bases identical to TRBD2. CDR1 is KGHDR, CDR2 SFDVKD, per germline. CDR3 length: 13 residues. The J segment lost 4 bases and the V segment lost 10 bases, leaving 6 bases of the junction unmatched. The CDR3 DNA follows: TGTGCCACAAATAGCGGGGACTCAGATACGCAGTATTTT. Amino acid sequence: CATNSGDSDTQYF.